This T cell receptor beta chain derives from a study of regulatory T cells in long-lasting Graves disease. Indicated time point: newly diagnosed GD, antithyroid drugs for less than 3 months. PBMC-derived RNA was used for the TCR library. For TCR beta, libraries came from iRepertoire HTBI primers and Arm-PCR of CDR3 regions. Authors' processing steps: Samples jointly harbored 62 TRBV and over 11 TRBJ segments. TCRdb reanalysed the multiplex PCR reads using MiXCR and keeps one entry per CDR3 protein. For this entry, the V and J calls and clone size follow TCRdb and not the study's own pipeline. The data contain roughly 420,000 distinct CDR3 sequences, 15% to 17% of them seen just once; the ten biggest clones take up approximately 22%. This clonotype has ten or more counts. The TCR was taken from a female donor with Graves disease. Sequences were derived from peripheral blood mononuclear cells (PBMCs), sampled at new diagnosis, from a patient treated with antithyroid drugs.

The CDR3 region is CATSTGNGGYTF. The CDR3 coding sequence is TGCGCCACCTCGACAGGGAATGGTGGCTACACCTTC. The gene calls are TRBV5-1 and TRBJ1-2; 7 nucleotides match TRBD1. Germline V gene sequence: CDR1 SGHRS, CDR2 YFSETQ. There are 12 residues in the CDR3. V gave up 9 bases and J gave up 7 bases; unmatched junction bases: 9.